This TCR beta chain was retrieved from a study of T cell responses to AZD1222 COVID-19 vaccine. Concerning this clone: As yet, its antigen is unknown.

Sequencing was performed with immunoSEQ multiplex PCR; in TCRdb, only in-frame clones are kept and a portion is missing. This table holds over 100,000 clones, around 86% found once. Germline lookup yields CDR1 SNHLY and CDR2 FYNNEI. V gave up 3 bases and J gave up 8 bases, with 14 bases separating them. CDR3 size: 15 residues. Study findings and constraints: Among the donors, most were white British and more were female, and clonal diversity was possibly underestimated. The repertoires were collected only after the peak T cell response.

The rearrangement joins TRBV2 to TRBJ1-6, with a tentative D call TRBD1 (5 bases). The receptor's source is an adult in good health. Sequencing was performed on peripheral blood, taken on day 0 of AZD1222 vaccination. The CDR3 DNA reads TGTGCCAGCAGTGACAAGGGGCTAGGGCATTCACCCCTCCACTTT. Translating gives CASSDKGLGHSPLHF.